These 8 T cell receptor beta chains originate from one sample sequenced in a study of Graves' ophthalmopathy and Graves' hyperthyroidism (dated by TCRdb to between 2017 and 2018). TCRdb shows the sequencer as Illumina HiSeq 2000. TCR beta CDR3 regions were amplified from RNA transcripts for repertoire sequencing. HTBI primers and the Qiagen OneStep RT-PCR kit were used in a first-round RT-PCR, which was followed by a second-round multiplex PCR, size selection and purification. In TCRdb, the public reads were trimmed at Q25 with fastp and aligned with MiXCR, with productive beta chains retained. Merged by CDR3 protein, the rows form single entries marked with the most common genes and DNA. The sample table contains about 400,000 distinct CDR3 sequences; only one count was recorded for roughly 18% of them. The ten most abundant clones make up roughly 1.4% of the sample. Sequencing input: peripheral blood. The receptors here all came from a woman in her late teens or twenties with Graves' ophthalmopathy. Donor details come from another sample of the same person, matched by shared clones.

This clonotype has ten or more counts. Because the CDR3 is missing its conserved closing phenylalanine or tryptophan, this is likely a read error. The chain joins TRBV28 to TRBJ1-5, with TRBD1 identical over 7 bases. V trimming: 3 bases; J trimming: 7 bases; junction bases outside the gene matches: 9. The CDR3 runs 15 residues. Germline V lookup: CDR1 MDHEN, CDR2 SYDVKM. The chain's CDR3 is CASSFSGGSNQPQHL. The CDR3 bases are TGTGCCAGCAGTTTCTCAGGGGGGTCGAACCAGCCCCAGCATCTT.

This clonotype was seen only a few times. The rearrangement joins TRBV28 to TRBJ2-5; the D gene could be TRBD1 or TRBD2 (5 bases each). Per the germline V gene, CDR1 is MDHEN and CDR2 is SYDVKM. The V end was cut by 2 bases, the J end by 3 bases, with 13 bases between. The CDR3 length is 15 residues. CDR3 amino acids: CASSLPGRKKETQYF. CDR3 sequence (DNA): TGTGCCAGCAGTTTACCGGGACGGAAGAAAGAGACCCAGTACTTC.

This clonotype has just one count. This chain uses TRBV20-1 with TRBJ1-6, with D unresolved. There are 14 residues in the CDR3. Trimming removed 0 bases from V and 4 bases from J, with 7 bases in between. Germline assignment: CDR1 DFQATT and CDR2 SNEGSKA (reference sequence). In DNA, the CDR3 is TGCAGTGCTAGAGACAGAGGATATAATTCACCCCTCCACTTT. Protein sequence: CSARDRGYNSPLHF.

This clonotype was seen only a few times. The chain combines TRBV12-3 or TRBV12-4 with TRBJ1-1; D is unresolved. V was clipped by 3 bases and J by 5 bases, with 10 bases between them. The length of the CDR3 is 13 residues. CDR3 sequence: CASSFSGRTEAFF. The CDR3, as DNA: TGTGCCAGCAGTTTTTCGGGCAGGACTGAAGCTTTCTTT.

The genes are TRBV7-2 and TRBJ2-5; D is unresolved. CDR1 is SGHTA, CDR2 FQGNSA, per germline. The V end was cut by 6 bases, the J end by 4 bases, with 12 bases between. The CDR3 runs 13 residues. The CDR3 bases are TGTGCCAGCAGTCCTAGGAGCCGAGAGACCCAGTACTTC. It specifies CASSPRSRETQYF.

This clonotype was observed at least ten times. The gene calls are TRBV11-1 and TRBJ1-1; a weak D match, TRBD1 (6 bases). Trimming removed 5 bases at V and 0 bases at J, with 16 bases between. Germline assignment: CDR1 SGHAT and CDR2 FQDESV (reference sequence). This CDR3 contains 16 residues. The CDR3 loop is CASSPMRTVMNTEAFF. The DNA of the CDR3 is TGTGCCAGCAGCCCTATGAGGACAGTTATGAACACTGAAGCTTTCTTT.

In this sample, this clonotype turned up many times. The chain uses TRBV5-1 and TRBJ2-3; the D is unclear. V was pared by 5 bases and J by 0 bases, with 13 bases between. This CDR3 region has 15 residues. Germline CDR1 reads SGHRS; CDR2 reads YFSETQ. The CDR3 sequence: CASRPLRGSTDTQYF. The CDR3 nucleotides are TGCGCCAGCAGACCCCTCCGTGGTAGCACAGATACGCAGTATTTT.

At least ten counts were recorded for this clonotype. The chain links TRBV20-1 to TRBJ1-1; a weak D match, TRBD1 (6 bases). V was clipped by 5 bases and J by 1 base, with 20 bases between them. The length of the CDR3 is 16 residues. Germline V gene data show CDR1 as DFQATT and CDR2 as SNEGSKA (reference sequence). The chain's CDR3 is CSAHIQGSEPNTEAFF. CDR3 in DNA: TGCAGTGCTCATATACAGGGTTCCGAGCCGAACACTGAAGCTTTCTTT.